Following are 11 T cell receptor beta chains from one sample sequenced in a study of T cell responses to AZD1222 COVID-19 vaccine. TCRdb's table, derived via immunoSEQ multiplex PCR, lists solely in-frame clones and lacks some. The sample includes approximately 100,000 clones, around 87% of them seen just once. This specimen consisted of peripheral blood, obtained on day 0 of AZD1222 vaccination. These receptors all stem from an adult in good health.

The rearrangement joins TRBV5-4 to TRBJ2-2, with D possibly matching TRBD1 (6 bases). The CDR3 extends over 16 amino acids. Per the germline V gene, CDR1 is SGHNT and CDR2 is YYREEE (reference sequence). Trimming took 0 bases from V and 0 from J, leaving 9 bases between them. The CDR3 nucleotides read TGTGCCAGCAGCTTGGCGTGGGGGCCGAACACCGGGGAGCTGTTTTTT. Translating it yields CASSLAWGPNTGELFF.

The chain couples TRBV7-8 to TRBJ1-2; no clear D gene. CDR1 is SGHVS, CDR2 FQNEAQ, per germline. CDR3 length: 13 amino acids. The ends were cut back, 6 bases at V and 7 bases at J, with 15 bases in the middle. The CDR3 DNA reads TGTGCCAGCAGTCCAATCTTGCCTGGTGGCTACACCTTC. Its protein product is CASSPILPGGYTF.

This clone was observed a few times. The chain carries TRBV5-4 and TRBJ2-2, with 8 bases identical to TRBD1. CDR1 is SGHNT and CDR2 is YYREEE in the germline V gene (reference sequence). This CDR3 is built from 16 residues. V lost 0 bases to trimming and J lost 1 base; unmatched junction nucleotides: 2. The CDR3 bases are TGTGCCAGCAGCTTGGGGACAGGGAGGAACACCGGGGAGCTGTTTTTT. Its protein product is CASSLGTGRNTGELFF. The full variable domain, rest sourced from reference TRBV5-4 and TRBJ2-2, is ETGVTQSPTHLIKTRGQQVTLRCSSQSGHNTVSWYQQALGQGPQFIFQYYREEENGRGNFPPRFSGLQFPNYSSELNVNALELDDSALYLCASSLGTGRNTGELFFGEGSRLTVL.

The rearrangement uses TRBV6-2 or TRBV6-3 and TRBJ1-5, with no clear D. CDR3 size: 13 residues. V lost 2 bases and J 2 bases, leaving 4 bases between the germline ends. Germline V gene sequence: CDR1 MNHEY, CDR2 SVGEGT. The CDR3 protein is CASSYQGNQPQHF. As DNA, the CDR3 is TGTGCCAGCAGTTACCAGGGCAATCAGCCCCAGCATTTT.

This chain joins TRBV6-4 and TRBJ1-2; D call uncertain. The V gene lost 1 base and the J gene lost 1 base, with 13 bases spanning the gap. The CDR3 is 16 amino acids. CDR1 and CDR2 (germline): MRHNA, SNTAGT. The CDR3 here is CASSDYTTVGNYGYTF. CDR3 bases: TGTGCCAGCAGTGACTACACGACTGTGGGTAACTATGGCTACACCTTC.

V usage is TRBV11-2 and J usage is TRBJ2-7, with D maybe TRBD2 (7 bases). The V and J ends lost 6 bases and 4 bases respectively, with 16 bases between them. This CDR3 comprises 14 residues. Germline V CDR1 and CDR2: SGHAT, FQNNGV. The DNA of the CDR3 is TGTGCCAGCAGGAAGGTCGGGGGGCCTTACGAGCAGTACTTC. Translated: CASRKVGGPYEQYF.

This rearrangement joins TRBV19 to TRBJ2-2; 12 bases are a match to TRBD2. This CDR3 region has 17 residues. Germline V gene lookup returns CDR1 LNHDA and CDR2 SQIVND (reference sequence). The J segment lost 0 bases and the V segment lost 7 bases, leaving 6 bases of the junction unmatched. CDR3 amino acids: CASKETSGGANTGELFF. CDR3 nucleotide sequence: TGTGCCAGTAAGGAGACTAGCGGGGGCGCGAACACCGGGGAGCTGTTTTTT. Filled out from reference TRBV19 and TRBJ2-2, the complete variable domain reads DGGITQSPKYLFRKEGQNVTLSCEQNLNHDAMYWYRQDPGQGLRLIYYSQIVNDFQKGDIAEGYSVSREKKESFPLTVTSAQKNPTAFYLCASKETSGGANTGELFFGEGSRLTVL.

This chain connects TRBV19 to TRBJ1-6; D remains unclear. Per germline, CDR1 LNHDA and CDR2 SQIVND (reference sequence). The V end lost 2 bases, the J end lost 0 bases, and 14 bases lay between the germline ends. The CDR3 totals 18 residues. The chain's CDR3 is CASSISPTGSSYNSPLHF. CDR3 coding DNA: TGTGCCAGTAGTATATCCCCCACGGGGAGCTCCTATAATTCACCCCTCCACTTT.

The chain uses TRBV29-1 and TRBJ2-7, with 8 bases that match TRBD1. J was trimmed by 2 bases and V by 7 bases; bases with no gene match: 7. The CDR3 spans 13 residues. CDR1 SQVTM and CDR2 ANQGSEA come from the germline V gene. DNA of the CDR3: TGCAGCGCCTCGGACAGGGTGCCCTACGAGCAGTACTTC. This encodes CSASDRVPYEQYF.

V is TRBV5-4 and J is TRBJ2-1, with D unresolved. Germline CDR1 and CDR2: SGHNT and YYREEE (reference sequence). V lost 5 bases to trimming and J lost 3 bases, with 6 bases between them. This CDR3 comprises 12 residues. The CDR3 protein is CASSRNYNEQFF. In DNA, the CDR3 is TGTGCCAGCAGTAGAAACTACAATGAGCAGTTCTTC.

This chain connects TRBV9 to TRBJ2-2; D ambiguous. Germline V gene sequence: CDR1 SGDLS, CDR2 YYNGEE. This CDR3 spans 15 amino acids. With 0 bases removed from V and 5 bases from J, the gap between germline ends came to 11 bases. The CDR3 DNA sequence: TGTGCCAGCAGCGTAGTTGTGGGGTCGACCGGGGAGCTGTTTTTT. Translation: CASSVVVGSTGELFF.